Listed here are 28 T cell receptor beta chains from one sample, sequenced in a study of blood T cell repertoires in COVID-19. Data came from immunoSEQ multiplex PCR; TCRdb stores just in-frame clones and leaves some out. Among more than 150,000 clones listed, around 84% were seen once. Source material: peripheral blood. The receptors shown here come from a man between 25 and 39 years old with active or convalescent COVID-19.

The rearrangement joins TRBV9 to TRBJ1-2, with 8 bases aligning to TRBD1. The germline CDR1 and CDR2 sequences are SGDLS and YYNGEE. This CDR3 has 13 amino acids. V lost 2 bases, J lost 4 bases, and 1 base stayed unmatched. The CDR3 spells CASSVGQGYGYTF. The CDR3 nucleotides read TGTGCCAGCAGCGTTGGACAGGGCTATGGCTACACCTTC.

The chain links TRBV7-2 to TRBJ1-5; a weak D match, TRBD1 (5 bases). This CDR3 has 16 residues. The germline V gene encodes CDR1 SGHTA and CDR2 FQGNSA. V was shortened by 0 bases and J by 1 base, with 10 bases between the two germline ends. Here the CDR3 reads CASSLASGRSNQPQHF. The CDR3 nucleotides are TGTGCCAGCAGCTTAGCGTCAGGGAGGAGCAATCAGCCCCAGCATTTT.

The chain links TRBV3-1 (or the pseudogene TRBV3-2) to TRBJ2-7, with 9 bases matching TRBD2. The germline V gene has CDR1 LGHDT and CDR2 YNNKEL (reference sequence). The CDR3 loop spans 19 amino acids. V was pared by 1 base and J by 0 bases, with 13 bases of the junction left unmatched. CDR3 amino acids: CASSQAVSGSGLGSYEQYF. The CDR3 DNA reads TGTGCCAGCAGCCAAGCGGTTAGCGGGAGTGGGCTTGGCTCCTACGAGCAGTACTTC.

V gene TRBV7-3 combines with J gene TRBJ1-1; TRBD1 matches at 8 bases. The length of the CDR3 is 14 residues. Germline values: CDR1 SGHTA, CDR2 FQGTGA. J lost 7 bases, V lost 4 bases, and 8 bases had no gene match. CDR3 nucleotides: TGTGCCAGCAGCTCCCAGGGGGCAGGCGATGAAGCTTTCTTT. Translated, it gives CASSSQGAGDEAFF.

The V call is TRBV2, the J call TRBJ1-5; 10 bases are a match to TRBD1. Trimming took 5 bases from V and 6 from J; bases not matched to a gene: 7. This CDR3 spans 15 amino acids. Germline CDR1 SNHLY, CDR2 FYNNEI. CDR3 bases: TGTGCCAGCAGTCCGAGGACAGGGGGAACTCAGCCCCAGCATTTT. Residues: CASSPRTGGTQPQHF.

V usage is TRBV6-6 and J usage is TRBJ2-3; perhaps TRBD2 as D (5 bases). Germline lookup yields CDR1 MNHNY and CDR2 SVGAGI (reference sequence). V dropped 5 bases and J dropped 4 bases, with 16 bases sitting between them. The CDR3 runs to 15 residues. This CDR3 is CASSPTTSKADTQYF. CDR3 nucleotide sequence: TGTGCCAGCAGTCCCACCACTAGTAAAGCAGATACGCAGTATTTT.

This chain joins TRBV9 and TRBJ1-1, with D possibly TRBD1 on 6 matching bases. V was shortened by 0 bases and J by 7 bases, with 13 bases between the two germline ends. CDR1 is SGDLS and CDR2 is YYNGEE in the germline V gene. CDR3 size: 14 residues. CDR3 sequence: CASSVDGVQGEAFF. The CDR3 region has the DNA TGTGCCAGCAGCGTAGACGGAGTACAGGGTGAAGCTTTCTTT.

For this clone: This may be a read error, as it is one base from a much larger clone. Other DNA sequences in this sample translate to the same CDR3. The rearrangement joins TRBV5-1 to TRBJ1-2; TRBD1 agrees at 8 bases. Germline V gene lookup returns CDR1 SGHRS and CDR2 YFSETQ. The CDR3 is 14 amino acids. J gave up 3 bases and V 5 bases, and 6 bases lay outside the gene matches. The CDR3 DNA follows: TGCGCCAGCAGTTGGGGGACAGGTTACTATGGCTACACCTTC. It translates to CASSWGTGYYGYTF.

Only one count was recorded for this clone. This chain connects TRBV7-3 to TRBJ2-6; 9 bases match TRBD1. From germline, CDR1 is SGHTA and CDR2 FQGTGA. The CDR3 loop spans 20 amino acids. The V and J ends lost 3 bases and 4 bases, in that order; junction bases with no gene match: 16. CDR3 nucleotide sequence: TGTGCCAGCAGCTTGGGGGACAGGGACCTCTGGGACTGGGGGGCCAACGTCCTGACTTTC. Its protein product is CASSLGDRDLWDWGANVLTF.

The chain is built from TRBV28 and TRBJ2-2, with 15 bases aligning to TRBD2. The CDR3 sequence is 18 residues long. Germline trimming cut 5 bases from V and 4 bases from J; bases unmatched to any gene: 8. Germline loops: CDR1 MDHEN, CDR2 SYDVKM. CDR3: CASSDGLAGGPGTGELFF. The CDR3 bases are TGTGCCAGCAGTGACGGACTAGCGGGAGGGCCCGGCACCGGGGAGCTGTTTTTT.

This CDR3 reads CASVSGSYTGELFF. The CDR3 nucleotides are TGTGCCAGCGTTAGCGGGAGCTACACCGGGGAGCTGTTTTTT. This chain uses TRBV2 with TRBJ2-2; the match to TRBD2 covers 9 bases. This CDR3 is built from 14 residues. CDR1 is SNHLY and CDR2 is FYNNEI in the germline V gene. Losses at the gene ends were 8 bases for V and 3 bases for J; bases not matched to a gene: 4.

V gene TRBV18 combines with J gene TRBJ1-1; a weak D match, TRBD1 (5 bases). Germline V gene lookup returns CDR1 KGHSH and CDR2 LQKENI. The CDR3 is 15 residues long. Trimming took off 1 base at V and 3 bases at J, with 12 bases between the two ends. The CDR3 DNA is TGTGCCAGCTCACCACAGGGGAGGAGGGACACTGAAGCTTTCTTT. Translating it yields CASSPQGRRDTEAFF.

The V gene is TRBV6-5, the J gene TRBJ1-5; D might be TRBD1 (6 bases). The CDR3 totals 13 residues. The germline CDR1 and CDR2 sequences are MNHEY and SVGAGI. DNA for the CDR3: TGTGGAACCAGGGGAGGGAGCAATCAGCCCCAGCATTTT. Protein sequence: CGTRGGSNQPQHF.

The chain uses TRBV21-1 and TRBJ1-1; TRBD1 is the table's D call, not checked against the DNA. TRBV21-1 is flagged as a pseudogene. The CDR3 is 16 residues long. This chain's CDR3 is CASSNRTGTGGTEAFF. The CDR3 coding sequence is TGTGCCAGCAGCAATAGGACCGGGACAGGGGGCACTGAAGCTTTCTTT.

The V call is TRBV30, the J call TRBJ1-5; D ambiguous. The CDR3 runs 14 residues. Trimming pared 4 bases from V and 1 base from J, leaving 11 bases between. Germline CDR1 is GTSNPN and CDR2 is SVGIG (reference sequence). CDR3 protein: CAWKEGSSNQPQHF. The CDR3 coding sequence is TGTGCCTGGAAGGAGGGATCGAGCAATCAGCCCCAGCATTTT.

This clone appeared a single time. The V call is TRBV19, the J call TRBJ1-2; D is ambiguous. Germline CDR1 and CDR2: LNHDA and SQIVND (reference sequence). V lost 4 bases to trimming and J lost 2 bases, with 14 bases between them. The CDR3 spans 15 residues. The CDR3 loop reads CASSRASGSNYGYTF. DNA of the CDR3: TGTGCCAGTAGTAGAGCGTCGGGTAGCAACTATGGCTACACCTTC.

This chain uses TRBV29-1 with TRBJ1-5; TRBD1 agrees at 9 bases. The CDR3 is 15 amino acids. V was clipped by 6 bases and J by 1 base; unmatched bases: 7. Germline-derived CDR1 and CDR2 are SQVTM and ANQGSEA. CDR3 protein: CSVATGTGSNQPQHF. The CDR3 region has the DNA TGCAGCGTAGCAACCGGGACAGGGAGCAATCAGCCCCAGCATTTT.

The chain combines TRBV11-2 with TRBJ2-5, with 10 bases identical to TRBD1. The junction had 6 bases not matched to a gene; V was cut back by 5 bases and J by 3 bases. The CDR3 is made up of 15 amino acids. Germline V lookup: CDR1 SGHAT, CDR2 FQNNGV. CDR3 region: CASSPPGTGEETQYF. The CDR3 region has the DNA TGTGCCAGCAGCCCCCCCGGGACAGGGGAAGAGACCCAGTACTTC. The complete variable domain, with remaining parts taken from reference TRBV11-2 and TRBJ2-5, reads EAGVAQSPRYKIIEKRQSVAFWCNPISGHATLYWYQQILGQGPKLLIQFQNNGVVDDSQLPKDRFSAERLKGVDSTLKIQPAKLEDSAVYLCASSPPGTGEETQYFGPGTRLLVL.

V gene TRBV7-2 combines with J gene TRBJ1-4; 9 nucleotides match TRBD1. The germline V gene has CDR1 SGHTA and CDR2 FQGNSA. Trimming at V came to 1 base and at J to 6 bases, leaving 3 bases not matched to a gene. CDR3 size: 15 residues. Written as DNA, the CDR3 is TGTGCCAGCAGCTTAGACGGACAGGGGCATGAAAAACTGTTTTTT. It encodes CASSLDGQGHEKLFF. The complete variable domain, with remaining parts taken from reference TRBV7-2 and TRBJ1-4, reads GAGVSQSPSNKVTEKGKDVELRCDPISGHTALYWYRQSLGQGLEFLIYFQGNSAPDKSGLPSDRFSAERTGGSVSTLTIQRTQQEDSAVYLCASSLDGQGHEKLFFGSGTQLSVL.

This sequence joins TRBV2 and TRBJ2-2; TRBD1 matches at 9 bases. The CDR3 sequence is 14 residues long. The germline CDR1 and CDR2 sequences are SNHLY and FYNNEI. V shed 8 bases, J shed 2 bases, and the junction held 3 bases outside the gene matches. CDR3 nucleotide sequence: TGTGCCAGCGGGGGACAGGGAAACACCGGGGAGCTGTTTTTT. It translates to CASGGQGNTGELFF.

The chain is built from TRBV6-1 and TRBJ1-2; no definite D call. Trimming removed 1 base from V and 12 bases from J, with 18 bases in between. CDR1 is MNHNS and CDR2 is SASEGT in the germline V gene. This CDR3 is 14 amino acids long. The CDR3 region is CASSEGGGWARNTF. CDR3 bases: TGTGCCAGCAGTGAAGGCGGCGGGTGGGCCCGCAACACCTTC.

This chain joins TRBV28 and TRBJ2-1; 10 nucleotides match TRBD2. Per germline, CDR1 MDHEN and CDR2 SYDVKM. V shed 7 bases and J 1 base; nucleotides not matched to a gene: 10. This CDR3 has 17 amino acids. The CDR3 DNA is TGTGCCAGCATAGCGGGGGGACCTCCCTTATCCTACAATGAGCAGTTCTTC. This translates into CASIAGGPPLSYNEQFF.

This clone showed up just once. The chain combines TRBV27 with TRBJ2-2, with 9 bases identical to TRBD1. Trimming at V came to 4 bases and at J to 6 bases, leaving 9 bases not matched to a gene. Germline V gene data show CDR1 as MNHEY and CDR2 as SMNVEV (reference sequence). CDR3 length: 16 residues. For the CDR3, the DNA is TGTGCCAGCAGTTCTCCGGACAGGGGATGGGCCGGGGAGCTGTTTTTT. Protein sequence: CASSSPDRGWAGELFF.

CDR3: CAWSRPRQATNEKLFF. CDR3 DNA sequence: TGTGCCTGGAGTCGACCTCGACAGGCAACTAATGAAAAACTGTTTTTT. V is TRBV30 and J is TRBJ1-4, with a weak D call TRBD1 (6 bases). This CDR3 comprises 16 residues. Germline V gives CDR1 GTSNPN, CDR2 SVGIG (reference sequence). V was cut by 2 bases and J by 0 bases, with 13 bases left in between. Filled out from reference TRBV30 and TRBJ1-4, the complete variable domain reads SQTIHQWPATLVQPVGSPLSLECTVEGTSNPNLYWYRQAAGRGLQLLFYSVGIGQISSEVPQNLSASRPQDRQFILSSKKLLLSDSGFYLCAWSRPRQATNEKLFFGSGTQLSVL.

The chain carries TRBV18 and TRBJ1-1, with D unclear. With 3 bases removed from V and 2 bases from J, the gap between germline ends came to 10 bases. The CDR3 runs to 14 residues. Germline assignment: CDR1 KGHSH and CDR2 LQKENI. The DNA for the CDR3 is TGTGCCAGCTCACCTGGAGGAGGTAACACTGAAGCTTTCTTT. Protein product: CASSPGGGNTEAFF.

The rearrangement uses TRBV2 and TRBJ1-3; possible D gene TRBD1, 6 bases. The CDR3 sequence is 14 residues long. V dropped 6 bases and J dropped 8 bases, with 17 bases sitting between them. The germline gives CDR1 SNHLY, CDR2 FYNNEI. The CDR3 region is CASREWTVGDTIYF. CDR3 coding DNA: TGTGCCAGCAGGGAGTGGACAGTGGGCGACACCATATATTTT.

The chain has TRBV29-1 and TRBJ2-3, with no clear D. This CDR3 contains 13 residues. CDR1 is SQVTM, CDR2 ANQGSEA, per germline. Trimming shortened V by 4 bases and J by 2 bases, and 10 bases separated the two germline ends. The CDR3 DNA follows: TGCAGCGTTGTCGGCGGCCTCACAGATACGCAGTATTTT. Amino acids: CSVVGGLTDTQYF.

This clone was observed a single time. This chain uses TRBV29-1 with TRBJ1-4; 8 positions agree with TRBD1. Germline V CDR1 and CDR2: SQVTM, ANQGSEA. The CDR3 loop spans 11 amino acids. V trimming: 8 bases; J trimming: 5 bases; junction bases outside the gene matches: 1. In nucleotides, the CDR3 is TGCAGCAACAGGGGGAATGAAAAACTGTTTTTT. It translates to CSNRGNEKLFF. The full variable domain, rest sourced from reference TRBV29-1 and TRBJ1-4, is SAVISQKPSRDICQRGTSLTIQCQVDSQVTMMFWYRQQPGQSLTLIATANQGSEATYESGFVIDKFPISRPNLTFSTLTVSNMSPEDSSIYLCSNRGNEKLFFGSGTQLSVL.